The source of this TCR beta chain is a study of early T cells in non-severe SARS-CoV-2 infection. TCRdb independently ran MiXCR on the 5' RACE reads; one entry per CDR3 protein. The sample records tens of thousands of distinct CDR3 sequences, approximately 13% being singletons. This clonotype was recorded once. This CDR3 is 15 amino acids long. Trimming removed 5 bases from V and 6 bases from J, with 17 bases in between. Germline V gene lookup returns CDR1 LNHDA and CDR2 SQIVND (reference sequence). This chain connects TRBV19 to TRBJ2-1; possible D gene TRBD1, 6 bases. Material for sequencing was whole blood. This TCR was recovered from an adult who was a healthcare worker with PCR-confirmed SARS-CoV-2 infection or an uninfected control (not recorded which). The CDR3 bases are TGTGCCAGTAGTCTTACCCGTACAGGGACCAATGAGCAGTTCTTC. Amino acid sequence: CASSLTRTGTNEQFF.